Presented here are 20 T cell receptor beta chains from one specimen sequenced in a study of CD8 T cells in Susac syndrome. When the RNA was reverse transcribed, random hexamers were used with an input of roughly 0.45 to 1 ug. MiXCR, applied by TCRdb to the immunoSEQ multiplex PCR reads, yields one record per CDR3 protein. The data show some 160,000 distinct CDR3 sequences, with about 95% seen just once and 0.15% to 0.2% held by the top ten. Sequencing was performed on CD8+ T cells from PBMCs. These receptors came from a human donor with multiple sclerosis.

This rearrangement joins TRBV13 to TRBJ2-7; 7 nucleotides match TRBD2. CDR1 and CDR2 from the germline V gene are PRHDT and FYEKMQ (reference sequence). Trimming cost V 4 bases and J 4 bases; bases outside gene matches: 13. The CDR3 extends over 16 amino acids. The CDR3 sequence: CASSSLRGGNEYEQYF. Written as DNA, the CDR3 is TGTGCCAGCAGCTCCCTTCGGGGAGGGAATGAATACGAGCAGTACTTC.

This clonotype came up once. J is TRBJ2-6 and V is TRBV29-1, with no clear D. Trimming pared 5 bases from V and 0 bases from J, leaving 5 bases between. Germline loops: CDR1 SQVTM, CDR2 ANQGSEA. The CDR3 extends over 13 amino acids. CDR3 coding DNA: TGCAGCGTTCTACACTCTGGGGCCAACGTCCTGACTTTC. Translating gives CSVLHSGANVLTF.

The chain employs TRBV28 and TRBJ2-2; perhaps TRBD1 as D (6 bases). The V end lost 5 bases, the J end lost 4 bases, and 11 bases lay between the germline ends. The CDR3 is 14 residues long. Germline values: CDR1 MDHEN, CDR2 SYDVKM. The DNA of the CDR3 is TGTGCCAGCAGTATCGGACAGAGCACCGGGGAGCTGTTTTTT. It yields the protein CASSIGQSTGELFF. Full variable domain (rest looked up from reference TRBV28 and TRBJ2-2): DVKVTQSSRYLVKRTGEKVFLECVQDMDHENMFWYRQDPGLGLRLIYFSYDVKMKEKGDIPEGYSVSREKKERFSLILESASTNQTSMYLCASSIGQSTGELFFGEGSRLTVL.

The chain couples TRBV7-9 to TRBJ2-6, with D unclear. CDR1 SEHNR and CDR2 FQNEAQ come from the germline V gene (reference sequence). CDR3 length: 16 amino acids. Trimming left V 1 base short and J 0 bases short, with 7 bases between. This CDR3 is CASSLGQPSGANVLTF. The CDR3, as DNA: TGTGCCAGCAGCTTAGGGCAGCCCTCTGGGGCCAACGTCCTGACTTTC.

This chain joins TRBV4-1 and TRBJ1-4; D remains unclear. The V end lost 10 bases, the J end lost 0 bases, and 12 bases lay between the germline ends. The CDR3 is 14 amino acids. CDR1 is MGHRA and CDR2 is YSYEKL in the germline V gene. CDR3 loop: CATRQVATNEKLFF. The CDR3 DNA reads as TGCGCCACACGTCAAGTTGCAACTAATGAAAAACTGTTTTTT.

The rearrangement links TRBV20-1 to TRBJ1-6, with a tentative D call TRBD1 (5 bases). Trimming pared 6 bases from V and 9 bases from J, leaving 15 bases between. Germline V gives CDR1 DFQATT, CDR2 SNEGSKA (reference sequence). The CDR3 has 13 residues. CDR3 amino acids: CSAGPRQGSPLHF. DNA for the CDR3: TGCAGTGCCGGGCCCCGTCAGGGTTCACCCCTCCACTTT.

The chain uses TRBV30 and TRBJ2-7; 10 nucleotides align to TRBD1. The CDR3 is 14 amino acids. The V gene's germline CDR1 is GTSNPN and CDR2 SVGIG (reference sequence). Trimming at V came to 2 bases and at J to 6 bases, leaving 7 bases not matched to a gene. The CDR3 spells CAWSPGTGEIEQYF. CDR3 bases: TGTGCCTGGAGTCCCGGGACAGGGGAGATCGAGCAGTACTTC.

The chain links TRBV28 to TRBJ1-2, with 7 bases matching TRBD1. V shed 8 bases and J 9 bases; nucleotides not matched to a gene: 9. The CDR3 covers 12 residues. Germline assignment: CDR1 MDHEN and CDR2 SYDVKM. CDR3 sequence: CASRNRGVSYTF. The CDR3 region has the DNA TGTGCCAGCCGTAACAGGGGAGTGAGCTACACCTTC.

The V gene is TRBV20-1, the J gene TRBJ2-1, with D perhaps assigned TRBD1 or TRBD2 (5 bases each). Trimming took off 2 bases at V and 7 bases at J, with 6 bases between the two ends. The CDR3 runs 11 residues. CDR1 and CDR2 (germline): DFQATT, SNEGSKA (reference sequence). The CDR3 bases are TGCAGTGCTAGATGGGGGAATGAGCAGTTCTTC. Protein sequence: CSARWGNEQFF.

This chain connects TRBV29-1 to TRBJ2-2; D gene ambiguous. This CDR3 comprises 11 residues. Germline CDR1 reads SQVTM; CDR2 reads ANQGSEA. Trimming took 4 bases from V and 4 from J, leaving 4 bases between them. For the CDR3, the DNA is TGCAGCGTTGGCCGCACCGGGGAGCTGTTTTTT. Protein sequence: CSVGRTGELFF.

The rearrangement uses TRBV4-1 and TRBJ2-3, with D hard to call. This CDR3 region has 15 residues. Trimming took 4 bases from V and 0 from J, leaving 11 bases between them. Germline-derived CDR1 and CDR2 are MGHRA and YSYEKL. CDR3 region: CASSRLMDSTDTQYF. Written as DNA, the CDR3 is TGCGCCAGCAGCCGTTTGATGGACAGCACAGATACGCAGTATTTT.

This sequence joins TRBV4-1 and TRBJ2-7; 9 bases map to TRBD2. V trimming: 2 bases; J trimming: 3 bases; junction bases outside the gene matches: 8. The CDR3 contains 16 residues. Germline V gene lookup returns CDR1 MGHRA and CDR2 YSYEKL. The CDR3 coding sequence is TGCGCCAGCAGCCAATATGCGGGAGGGATTGGCTACGAGCAGTACTTC. Its protein product is CASSQYAGGIGYEQYF.

This sequence joins TRBV7-8 and TRBJ1-5; D perhaps matches TRBD1 (6 bases). CDR3 size: 16 residues. Trimming pared 2 bases from V and 3 bases from J, leaving 14 bases between. Germline CDR1 SGHVS, CDR2 FQNEAQ. CDR3 amino acids: CASSLRYREINQPQHF. The DNA for the CDR3 is TGTGCCAGCAGCTTACGTTACAGGGAGATCAATCAGCCCCAGCATTTT.

This sequence joins TRBV7-9 and TRBJ2-1; the D gene is possibly TRBD2 (5 bases). The CDR3 loop spans 16 amino acids. Germline V lookup: CDR1 SEHNR, CDR2 FQNEAQ (reference sequence). The V gene lost 0 bases and the J gene lost 10 bases, with 19 bases spanning the gap. CDR3 in DNA: TGTGCCAGCAGCTTAGCTTGGGCTGAGAGGGTAGGAGAGCAGTTCTTC. The encoded protein is CASSLAWAERVGEQFF.

This clonotype came up once. This chain uses TRBV29-1 with TRBJ2-7, with 9 bases matching TRBD1. The germline V gene has CDR1 SQVTM and CDR2 ANQGSEA. The CDR3 extends over 13 amino acids. The V segment lost 6 bases and the J segment 0 bases; nucleotides outside the gene matches: 3. Written as DNA, the CDR3 is TGCAGCGTAATGACAGGGGGCTCCTACGAGCAGTACTTC. It encodes CSVMTGGSYEQYF.

The table lists this clonotype with a count of one. The gene calls are TRBV27 and TRBJ1-2; TRBD1 aligns across 8 bases. Trimming took 0 bases from V and 11 from J; bases not matched to a gene: 5. This CDR3 has 13 residues. Germline CDR1 MNHEY, CDR2 SMNVEV (reference sequence). Here the CDR3 DNA reads TGTGCCAGCAGTTTATCCCGGACAGGGAGTTACACCTTC. Encoded protein: CASSLSRTGSYTF.

This chain uses TRBV28 with TRBJ2-1, with 7 nucleotides matching TRBD2. CDR1 MDHEN and CDR2 SYDVKM come from the germline V gene. V lost 5 bases and J lost 8; bases outside the gene matches: 9. This CDR3 is built from 14 residues. CDR3 residues: CASSPAGEQDEQFF. The CDR3 DNA is TGTGCCAGCAGTCCCGCGGGGGAGCAGGATGAGCAGTTCTTC.

V gene TRBV29-1 combines with J gene TRBJ2-7; D may match TRBD1 or TRBD2 (5 bases each). Germline CDR1 and CDR2: SQVTM and ANQGSEA. This CDR3 is built from 16 residues. The V gene lost 4 bases and the J gene lost 4 bases, with 23 bases spanning the gap. The CDR3 DNA reads TGCAGCGTTGGACTATTCGGGGCTTCGGGCAAATACGAGCAGTACTTC. Protein sequence: CSVGLFGASGKYEQYF.

The chain links TRBV30 to TRBJ2-1; 7 bases are a match to TRBD1. J was trimmed by 9 bases and V by 5 bases; bases with no gene match: 7. The germline CDR1 and CDR2 sequences are GTSNPN and SVGIG (reference sequence). CDR3 length equals 12 residues. In nucleotides, the CDR3 is TGTGCCTGGCGACAGGGTCAAGTTGAGCAGTTCTTC. Encoded protein: CAWRQGQVEQFF.

The CDR3 reads CSVPLGGQFF. CDR3 sequence (DNA): TGCAGCGTTCCTTTGGGTGGGCAGTTCTTC. The rearrangement uses TRBV29-1 and TRBJ2-1; D is ambiguous. This CDR3 comprises 10 residues. Germline-derived CDR1 and CDR2 are SQVTM and ANQGSEA. V was clipped by 5 bases and J by 12 bases, with 11 bases between them.